Reported below is one T cell receptor (beta chain). The antigen is not known. This sample is drawn from a study of T cell responses to AZD1222 COVID-19 vaccine. The ends lost 5 bases at V and 8 bases at J; junction bases unmatched: 5. CDR3 length: 12 residues. Looked up from germline, CDR1 is MDHEN and CDR2 is SYDVKM. The repertoire was sequenced with immunoSEQ multiplex PCR; TCRdb's copy has only in-frame clones and lacks some. Of tens of thousands of clones detected, roughly 90% appear once; the ten largest clones hold 22%. Study outcomes and limitations: The donor group comprised mostly white British people and more females; the analysis possibly underestimated clonal diversity. Following two doses of AZD1222, Spike-specific TCR breadth and depth rose. Only five to seven individuals given AZD1222 were seropositive at baseline. Repertoires were collected only later (after the peak T cell response had occurred).

Sequences were derived from peripheral blood, sampled on day 0 of AZD1222 vaccination. This sequence was found in an adult in good health. This sequence joins TRBV28 and TRBJ1-1; 7 positions agree with TRBD1. CDR3 nucleotide sequence: TGTGCCAGCAGTCCCGACAGGGACGAAGCTTTCTTT. Protein product: CASSPDRDEAFF.